Listed here are 30 T cell receptor beta chains from one sample, sequenced in a study of blood T cell repertoires in COVID-19. Some clones are missing from TCRdb's copy, which holds only in-frame ones; the method was immunoSEQ multiplex PCR. The repertoire includes about 210,000 clones, approximately 82% of them detected once, and around 9.5% sits in the top ten. The sequencing input was peripheral blood. The receptors come from a man aged 45-65 years with active or convalescent COVID-19.

This clone was seen only once. Here the CDR3 DNA reads TGCGCCAGCAGCCAAGATCCGCGGACAGGCTCTAACTATGGCTACACCTTC. Protein: CASSQDPRTGSNYGYTF. This chain links TRBV4-1 with TRBJ1-2, with 7 bases fitting TRBD1. From germline, CDR1 is MGHRA and CDR2 YSYEKL. This CDR3 comprises 17 residues. Trimming cost V 0 bases and J 0 bases; bases outside gene matches: 7.

This clone was counted between two and nine times. The V and J genes are TRBV24-1 and TRBJ1-2, with D possibly matching TRBD1 (6 bases). V was trimmed by 3 bases and J by 3 bases, leaving 7 bases between them. The CDR3 runs to 13 residues. The V gene's germline CDR1 is KGHDR and CDR2 SFDVKD. In DNA form, the CDR3 reads TGTGCCACCAGTGATAGACAGGACTATGGCTACACCTTC. Translating gives CATSDRQDYGYTF.

The chain links TRBV18 to TRBJ1-1; maybe TRBD1 (6 bases). This CDR3 comprises 13 residues. Germline CDR1 reads KGHSH; CDR2 reads LQKENI. Trimming cost V 3 bases and J 5 bases, with 10 bases left between them. CDR3 bases: TGTGCCAGCTCACCGAACAGGGAAACTGAAGCTTTCTTT. As protein: CASSPNRETEAFF.

The chain links TRBV5-6 to TRBJ2-3; 9 bases are a match to TRBD1. This CDR3 region has 15 residues. J gave up 1 base and V 5 bases, and 5 bases lay outside the gene matches. In germline, CDR1 is SGHDT, CDR2 YYEEEE. This CDR3 reads CASSQRQGGTDTQYF. In DNA form, the CDR3 reads TGTGCCAGCAGTCAACGACAGGGGGGCACAGATACGCAGTATTTT.

V is TRBV20-1 and J is TRBJ2-1, with D possibly TRBD2 on 6 matching bases. The length of the CDR3 is 13 residues. Germline CDR1 is DFQATT and CDR2 is SNEGSKA (reference sequence). Trimming left V 3 bases short and J 4 bases short, with 10 bases between. In DNA form, the CDR3 reads TGCAGTGCTAGTCGCGGGAATTACAATGAGCAGTTCTTC. It translates to CSASRGNYNEQFF.

CDR3 region: CASSFRTGPGNTIYF. The CDR3 DNA reads TGTGCCAGCAGCTTCAGGACAGGTCCAGGAAACACCATATATTTT. The rearrangement links TRBV7-2 to TRBJ1-3, with TRBD1 identical over 7 bases. Trimming took 3 bases from V and 4 from J; bases not matched to a gene: 6. Germline values: CDR1 SGHTA, CDR2 FQGNSA. This CDR3 is built from 15 residues.

A remark on this clone: The same CDR3 can be traced to other DNA sequences in this sample. V usage is TRBV5-1 and J usage is TRBJ2-1; no definite D call. The CDR3 is 15 residues long. Germline CDR1 and CDR2: SGHRS and YFSETQ. Trimming stripped 2 bases from V and 3 bases from J, with 12 bases between. In nucleotides, the CDR3 is TGCGCCAGCAGCTTAGGCGGATCTAGCTACAATGAGCAGTTCTTC. Protein product: CASSLGGSSYNEQFF.

The chain uses TRBV2 and TRBJ2-5; TRBD2 agrees at 16 bases. There are 17 residues in the CDR3. Germline V lookup: CDR1 SNHLY, CDR2 FYNNEI. J lost 5 bases, V lost 6 bases, and 9 bases had no gene match. The CDR3 loop reads CASRKGTSGGARETQYF. DNA of the CDR3: TGTGCCAGCAGAAAAGGGACTAGCGGGGGGGCGAGGGAGACCCAGTACTTC.

The chain carries TRBV29-1 and TRBJ1-1; 11 bases are shared with TRBD1. With 6 bases clipped from V and 4 bases from J, the junction kept 7 bases outside the gene matches. The length of the CDR3 is 14 residues. The V gene's germline CDR1 is SQVTM and CDR2 ANQGSEA. CDR3 DNA: TGCAGCGTAGTCTCCGGGACAGGGGGCACTGAAGCTTTCTTT. This codes for CSVVSGTGGTEAFF.

V is TRBV28 and J is TRBJ1-6, with 8 bases matching TRBD1. Per the germline V gene, CDR1 is MDHEN and CDR2 is SYDVKM. V lost 6 bases to trimming and J lost 4 bases; unmatched junction nucleotides: 8. The CDR3 runs to 16 residues. The CDR3 is CASRGQGVGYNSPLHF. The CDR3 nucleotides are TGTGCCAGCAGAGGACAGGGAGTCGGATATAATTCACCCCTCCACTTT.

The chain uses TRBV12-3 or TRBV12-4 and TRBJ1-2, with D possibly being TRBD1 (5 bases). The CDR3 loop spans 13 amino acids. V lost 4 bases and J lost 3, with 9 bases in between. CDR3 coding DNA: TGTGCCAGCAGTTGGGGGGGTGACTATGGCTACACCTTC. It translates to CASSWGGDYGYTF.

This clone has a single count. This chain uses TRBV27 with TRBJ2-5; D call uncertain. Germline loops: CDR1 MNHEY, CDR2 SMNVEV (reference sequence). The CDR3 consists of 15 residues. The V gene lost 5 bases and the J gene lost 1 base, with 14 bases spanning the gap. The CDR3: CASSRSFSPQETQYF. The CDR3 DNA is TGTGCCAGCAGTCGGTCGTTTTCACCCCAAGAGACCCAGTACTTC.

V is TRBV3-1 (or the pseudogene TRBV3-2) and J is TRBJ2-5, with D tentatively TRBD2 (6 bases). Per germline, CDR1 LGHDT and CDR2 YNNKEL (reference sequence). Trimming stripped 5 bases from V and 4 bases from J, with 14 bases between. The CDR3 is made up of 14 amino acids. The CDR3 nucleotides read TGTGCCAGCAGCGATAGGCGGGGTGGAGAGACCCAGTACTTC. Its protein is CASSDRRGGETQYF.

The genes are TRBV25-1 and TRBJ1-3; D is possibly TRBD1 (6 bases). Germline CDR1 is MGHDK and CDR2 is SYGVNS. V lost 4 bases and J lost 4, with 20 bases in between. The CDR3 runs to 17 residues. The CDR3 bases are TGTGCCAGCAGTGGTACGCTCCTCCGGGACAAAGGAAACACCATATATTTT. Translating gives CASSGTLLRDKGNTIYF.

The chain recombines TRBV7-2 with TRBJ2-7, with 12 bases fitting TRBD2. With 7 bases clipped from V and 4 bases from J, the junction kept 5 bases outside the gene matches. The CDR3 totals 14 residues. Germline-derived CDR1 and CDR2 are SGHTA and FQGNSA. Here the CDR3 reads CASKTGTSGYEQYF. The DNA for the CDR3 is TGTGCCAGCAAGACCGGGACTAGCGGGTACGAGCAGTACTTC.

The chain is built from TRBV6-5 and TRBJ1-5; tentative D call: TRBD1 (5 bases). The CDR3 extends over 14 amino acids. With 7 bases removed from V and 5 bases from J, the gap between germline ends came to 15 bases. Germline V gene data show CDR1 as MNHEY and CDR2 as SVGAGI. The CDR3 nucleotides read TGTGCCAGCACGGACCAGGGAGGGTATCAGCCCCAGCATTTT. It specifies CASTDQGGYQPQHF.

This chain uses TRBV15 with TRBJ1-5; D not resolved. The CDR3 is 16 amino acids. In germline, CDR1 is LNHNV, CDR2 YYDKDF (reference sequence). V shed 0 bases and J shed 0 bases, with 9 bases lying between them. CDR3 sequence (DNA): TGTGCCACCAGCAGAGATTTTCAGAATAGCAATCAGCCCCAGCATTTT. Residues: CATSRDFQNSNQPQHF.

The CDR3 DNA reads as TGTGCCAGCAGCTCCCAGGGTTCCGCCGGGGAGCTGTTTTTT. This codes for CASSSQGSAGELFF. The chain employs TRBV11-2 and TRBJ2-2; D is perhaps TRBD1 (5 bases). The CDR3 length is 14 residues. Trimming took 4 bases from V and 6 from J, leaving 12 bases between them. Germline V gene sequence: CDR1 SGHAT, CDR2 FQNNGV.

V is TRBV7-9 and J is TRBJ2-5; D possibly corresponds to TRBD2 (5 bases). This CDR3 has 14 residues. Per the germline V gene, CDR1 is SEHNR and CDR2 is FQNEAQ (reference sequence). The ends were cut back, 5 bases at V and 2 bases at J, with 12 bases in the middle. CDR3 bases: TGTGCCAGCAGCCAGTCCGGGATACAAGAGACCCAGTACTTC. Its translation is CASSQSGIQETQYF.

The rearrangement links TRBV7-8 to TRBJ2-7, with 7 bases lining up with TRBD1. V lost 4 bases, J lost 3 bases, and 9 bases stayed unmatched. The CDR3 loop spans 15 amino acids. Germline lookup yields CDR1 SGHVS and CDR2 FQNEAQ. CDR3 protein: CASSSRTGLVYEQYF. The DNA for the CDR3 is TGTGCCAGCAGCTCCAGGACAGGTTTAGTCTACGAGCAGTACTTC.

The sample holds a few counts of this clone. The rearrangement joins TRBV5-6 to TRBJ1-2; a possible D gene is TRBD1 (5 bases). V shed 4 bases and J shed 4 bases, with 14 bases lying between them. Germline assignment: CDR1 SGHDT and CDR2 YYEEEE. The CDR3 is 14 residues long. The CDR3 DNA reads as TGTGCCAGCAGCAAGGGGCCCTCGGGCTATGGCTACACCTTC. This translates into CASSKGPSGYGYTF.

The chain uses TRBV3-1 (or the pseudogene TRBV3-2) and TRBJ2-3; 12 nucleotides line up with TRBD2. CDR1 and CDR2 (germline): LGHDT, YNNKEL (reference sequence). The V and J ends lost 4 bases and 4 bases, in that order; junction bases with no gene match: 6. The length of the CDR3 is 16 residues. The CDR3 DNA reads TGTGCCAGCAGCCTTCTAGCGGGGGGGGTCCCAGATACGCAGTATTTT. As protein: CASSLLAGGVPDTQYF.

This clone appeared once. The genes are TRBV10-3 and TRBJ1-3; no clear D gene. Trimming removed 7 bases from V and 1 base from J, with 17 bases in between. Germline CDR1 and CDR2: ENHRY and SYGVKD. This CDR3 region has 16 residues. CDR3 nucleotides: TGTGCCATCACCACGTCGCGGCTGCCATCTGGAAACACCATATATTTT. It specifies CAITTSRLPSGNTIYF.

The chain combines TRBV7-2 with TRBJ2-5, with D maybe TRBD2 (5 bases). Germline V gene sequence: CDR1 SGHTA, CDR2 FQGNSA. The CDR3 is made up of 14 amino acids. V was clipped by 5 bases and J by 2 bases, with 12 bases between them. CDR3 region: CASSPRLSQETQYF. The CDR3 bases are TGTGCCAGCAGCCCTCGACTATCTCAAGAGACCCAGTACTTC.

This clone was detected only a few times. The rearrangement uses TRBV29-1 and TRBJ1-2, with 8 bases fitting TRBD1. The CDR3 loop spans 11 amino acids. The germline V gene has CDR1 SQVTM and CDR2 ANQGSEA. J was trimmed by 8 bases and V by 4 bases; bases with no gene match: 3. CDR3 sequence (DNA): TGCAGCGTTGGACAGGGGATCGGCTACACCTTC. Translating it yields CSVGQGIGYTF.

The V call is TRBV11-2, the J call TRBJ2-7; TRBD1 might be the D (6 bases). The CDR3 has 14 residues. Germline V lookup: CDR1 SGHAT, CDR2 FQNNGV. Trimming shortened V by 5 bases and J by 4 bases, and 15 bases separated the two germline ends. The CDR3 region is CASSPKTGSYEQYV. In nucleotides, the CDR3 is TGTGCCAGCAGCCCCAAGACAGGTTCTTACGAGCAGTACGTC.

This clone was detected a few times. The chain carries TRBV28 and TRBJ2-3, with 7 bases identical to TRBD2. The J segment lost 2 bases and the V segment lost 3 bases, leaving 8 bases of the junction unmatched. CDR3 size: 16 residues. CDR1 MDHEN and CDR2 SYDVKM come from the germline V gene. In DNA, the CDR3 is TGTGCCAGCAGTTTGACCAGCGGGATCCACACAGATACGCAGTATTTT. As protein: CASSLTSGIHTDTQYF.

This sequence joins TRBV6-5 and TRBJ1-1; D is uncertain. The CDR3 contains 15 residues. Trimming removed 0 bases from V and 0 bases from J, with 8 bases in between. Germline CDR1 and CDR2: MNHEY and SVGAGI. In DNA form, the CDR3 reads TGTGCCAGCAGTTACTCTCCGGTTTTGAACACTGAAGCTTTCTTT. It encodes CASSYSPVLNTEAFF.

The chain uses TRBV4-1 and TRBJ1-2, with a weak D call TRBD1 (6 bases). Trimming stripped 4 bases from V and 2 bases from J, with 17 bases between. The CDR3 length is 16 residues. Germline assignment: CDR1 MGHRA and CDR2 YSYEKL. The CDR3 loop is CASSLSTGSSNYGYTF. The CDR3 nucleotides are TGCGCCAGCAGCCTCAGCACAGGGAGCTCAAACTATGGCTACACCTTC.

This clone appeared a few times. The chain is built from TRBV29-1 and TRBJ1-5; the match to TRBD1 covers 8 bases. From germline, CDR1 is SQVTM and CDR2 ANQGSEA. Trimming took 6 bases from V and 6 from J; bases not matched to a gene: 10. This CDR3 is 14 amino acids long. Here the CDR3 DNA reads TGCAGCGTGCAACAGGGGGTTGGGGGTCAGCCCCAGCATTTT. Its translation is CSVQQGVGGQPQHF.